This record looks at one T cell receptor beta chain sequence and its context. The antigen is undetermined. Germline CDR1 and CDR2: DFQATT and SNEGSKA (reference sequence). V shed 0 bases and J 2 bases; nucleotides not matched to a gene: 5. The CDR3 is 15 residues long. The data derive from a study of post-analysis software for immune sequencing data. Study-level information: Patients had relapsing-remitting, secondary progressive or progressive-relapsing multiple sclerosis; some lacked subtype. Findings and caveats of the study: Patients showed TRBV5-6, TRBV5-1 and TRBV20-1 among roughly 5 TRBV segments more frequent than in controls. Controls' normalized Chao1 diversity significantly exceeded that of multiple sclerosis patients.

Unique molecular identifiers were built into the TCR beta cDNA libraries. TCRdb called the PCR reads again in MiXCR, with one record for every CDR3 protein. This sample has about 200,000 distinct CDR3 sequences, with around 30% found just once. The sequenced sample was blood. The TCR originated in a girl younger than 18 with multiple sclerosis. The chain joins TRBV20-1 to TRBJ2-7; the match to TRBD1 covers 9 bases. This CDR3 reads CSARDQGQGAYEQYF. The DNA of the CDR3 is TGCAGTGCTAGAGATCAGGGACAGGGTGCCTACGAGCAGTACTTC.